Shown below are 30 T cell receptor beta chains from a single sample sequenced in a study of CD8 T cells in Susac syndrome. The authors reverse transcribed roughly 0.5 to 1 ug RNA with random hexamers. MiXCR was run by TCRdb on the immunoSEQ multiplex PCR reads, yielding one entry per CDR3 protein. The data hold 190,000 or so distinct CDR3 sequences, with about 96% observed a single time. Sequencing was performed on CD4+ T cells from PBMCs. These receptors were taken from a human donor with multiple sclerosis.

The chain uses TRBV20-1 and TRBJ2-1; D remains unclear. The CDR3 runs to 13 residues. Trimming removed 3 bases from V and 0 bases from J, with 6 bases in between. Germline lookup yields CDR1 DFQATT and CDR2 SNEGSKA (reference sequence). CDR3 in amino acids: CSASVRSYNEQFF. The CDR3 DNA reads as TGCAGTGCTAGTGTCCGCTCCTACAATGAGCAGTTCTTC.

The chain couples TRBV27 to TRBJ1-5, with a weak D call TRBD1 (6 bases). The germline V and J ends were trimmed by 3 bases and 6 bases, with 9 bases remaining between them. Germline CDR1 reads MNHEY; CDR2 reads SMNVEV (reference sequence). The CDR3 extends over 13 amino acids. In DNA, the CDR3 is TGTGCCAGCAGTTTCAGCAGGGGTCAGCCCCAGCATTTT. The encoded protein is CASSFSRGQPQHF.

This clonotype has only one observation. The chain joins TRBV10-3 to TRBJ2-7, with D possibly TRBD1 on 6 matching bases. CDR3 length: 14 amino acids. V was shortened by 3 bases and J by 3 bases, with 12 bases between the two germline ends. Germline V gene sequence: CDR1 ENHRY, CDR2 SYGVKD. Written as DNA, the CDR3 is TGTGCCATCAGTGATGAGACAGGAGGCTACGAGCAGTACTTC. Its protein product is CAISDETGGYEQYF.

The chain uses TRBV3-1 and TRBJ2-6; no clear D. Trimming cost V 3 bases and J 2 bases, with 11 bases left between them. Germline values: CDR1 LGHDT, CDR2 YNNKEL (reference sequence). This CDR3 is 16 amino acids long. CDR3 protein: CASSQSILPGANVLTF. The CDR3 DNA sequence: TGTGCCAGCAGCCAGAGCATCCTGCCTGGGGCCAACGTCCTGACTTTC.

The rearrangement joins TRBV20-1 to TRBJ1-1, with D perhaps TRBD1 (6 bases). The CDR3 is made up of 13 amino acids. Germline V CDR1 and CDR2: DFQATT, SNEGSKA (reference sequence). V shed 6 bases and J shed 3 bases, with 14 bases lying between them. The CDR3 DNA sequence: TGCAGTGCCCAGAGGGGGGGGGACACTGAAGCTTTCTTT. It codes for CSAQRGGDTEAFF.

This chain connects TRBV5-4 to TRBJ2-1; 8 nucleotides agree with TRBD2. The CDR3 consists of 15 residues. With V trimmed by 2 bases and J by 6 bases, 7 bases remained unmatched. Germline V gene sequence: CDR1 SGHNT, CDR2 YYREEE (reference sequence). In nucleotides, the CDR3 is TGTGCCAGCAGCTTCGGGGGGGCCGCGGCCAATGAGCAGTTCTTC. Its translation is CASSFGGAAANEQFF.

The chain uses TRBV3-1 and TRBJ2-5, with 12 bases aligning to TRBD2. This CDR3 is built from 16 residues. The germline CDR1 and CDR2 sequences are LGHDT and YNNKEL (reference sequence). J lost 0 bases, V lost 4 bases, and 3 bases had no gene match. The DNA of the CDR3 is TGTGCCAGCAGCCTCGGACTAGCGGGGTACCAAGAGACCCAGTACTTC. Translating it yields CASSLGLAGYQETQYF.

The chain links TRBV27 to TRBJ1-5; D not resolved. From germline, CDR1 is MNHEY and CDR2 SMNVEV (reference sequence). This CDR3 has 15 amino acids. Trimming shortened V by 0 bases and J by 0 bases, and 6 bases separated the two germline ends. CDR3 DNA: TGTGCCAGCAGTTTATCGGTAAATAGCAATCAGCCCCAGCATTTT. The encoded protein is CASSLSVNSNQPQHF.

The chain has TRBV5-1 and TRBJ2-5; 11 bases map to TRBD1. Germline V gene data show CDR1 as SGHRS and CDR2 as YFSETQ. CDR3 length: 15 amino acids. V shed 4 bases and J 2 bases; nucleotides not matched to a gene: 4. Here the CDR3 reads CASSPGTGGQETQYF. CDR3 coding DNA: TGCGCCAGCAGCCCAGGGACAGGGGGACAAGAGACCCAGTACTTC.

The chain recombines TRBV5-6 with TRBJ2-7; the D call may be TRBD1 or TRBD2 (5 bases each). Per the germline V gene, CDR1 is SGHDT and CDR2 is YYEEEE. V lost 6 bases and J 2 bases, leaving 15 bases between the germline ends. This CDR3 has 14 residues. The CDR3 region is CASNLRDGTYEQYF. The CDR3 nucleotides are TGTGCCAGCAACCTCCGGGACGGAACCTACGAGCAGTACTTC. Using reference TRBV5-6 and TRBJ2-7 for the parts outside the CDR3, the full variable domain is DAGVTQSPTHLIKTRGQQVTLRCSPKSGHDTVSWYQQALGQGPQFIFQYYEEEERQRGNFPDRFSGHQFPNYSSELNVNALLLGDSALYLCASNLRDGTYEQYFGPGTRLTVT.

The CDR3 sequence: CATSSGANQPQHF. In DNA, the CDR3 is TGTGCCACCAGTTCAGGGGCCAATCAGCCCCAGCATTTT. This chain joins TRBV24-1 and TRBJ1-5, with D perhaps TRBD1 (6 bases). Per germline, CDR1 KGHDR and CDR2 SFDVKD. The V gene lost 6 bases and the J gene lost 3 bases, with 8 bases spanning the gap. CDR3 length equals 13 residues.

This rearrangement joins TRBV20-1 to TRBJ1-1; maybe TRBD1 (5 bases). Germline V gene sequence: CDR1 DFQATT, CDR2 SNEGSKA (reference sequence). The V end lost 0 bases, the J end lost 3 bases, and 11 bases lay between the germline ends. This CDR3 has 14 residues. The chain's CDR3 is CSAREGGVDTEAFF. As DNA, the CDR3 is TGCAGTGCTAGAGAGGGGGGGGTGGACACTGAAGCTTTCTTT.

The chain has TRBV20-1 and TRBJ2-1; perhaps TRBD2 as D (6 bases). Germline V lookup: CDR1 DFQATT, CDR2 SNEGSKA (reference sequence). The CDR3 is made up of 16 amino acids. V lost 5 bases and J lost 7, with 24 bases in between. CDR3 nucleotide sequence: TGCAGTGCTTTCGGGACTGCCGACCGAAAAGGGAATGAGCAGTTCTTC. Translation: CSAFGTADRKGNEQFF.

The chain uses TRBV29-1 and TRBJ2-1, with TRBD2 identical over 10 bases. V was clipped by 6 bases and J by 8 bases; unmatched bases: 10. Germline V gene sequence: CDR1 SQVTM, CDR2 ANQGSEA. The CDR3 sequence is 14 residues long. The CDR3 is CSVPSGTSVDEQFF. The CDR3 DNA sequence: TGCAGCGTGCCCTCCGGGACTAGCGTGGATGAGCAGTTCTTC.

The chain is built from TRBV6-5 and TRBJ2-1; no firm D call. The CDR3 is 12 residues long. Germline lookup yields CDR1 MNHEY and CDR2 SVGAGI. Between the trimmed V and J ends, which lost 9 bases and 4 bases, there was a span of 10 bases. The chain's CDR3 is CASRGYYNEQFF. The CDR3 nucleotides read TGTGCCAGTAGAGGTTATTACAATGAGCAGTTCTTC.

The chain employs TRBV25-1 and TRBJ2-1; 7 nucleotides match TRBD1. With 6 bases clipped from V and 3 bases from J, the junction kept 11 bases outside the gene matches. Germline CDR1 is MGHDK and CDR2 is SYGVNS. CDR3 length: 16 residues. The CDR3 sequence: CASRAGTATYYNEQFF. CDR3 in DNA: TGTGCCAGCAGGGCCGGGACAGCGACTTACTACAATGAGCAGTTCTTC.

The chain joins TRBV18 to TRBJ2-7, with unresolved D. CDR1 and CDR2 from the germline V gene are KGHSH and LQKENI. The CDR3 is made up of 12 amino acids. V lost 1 base and J lost 0, with 1 base in between. The CDR3 is CASSPLSYEQYF. For the CDR3, the DNA is TGTGCCAGCTCACCACTCTCCTACGAGCAGTACTTC.

The CDR3 loop reads CSVGPGQQVEAFF. CDR3 nucleotides: TGCAGCGTTGGACCGGGACAGCAAGTTGAAGCTTTCTTT. The chain uses TRBV29-1 and TRBJ1-1; 7 bases are a match to TRBD1. Germline V gene data show CDR1 as SQVTM and CDR2 as ANQGSEA. Trimming removed 4 bases from V and 7 bases from J; junction bases left unmatched: 9. The CDR3 is 13 residues long.

This chain uses TRBV30 with TRBJ2-2; D is undetermined. The CDR3 has 14 residues. Trimming removed 0 bases from V and 5 bases from J, with 10 bases in between. The germline gives CDR1 GTSNPN, CDR2 SVGIG (reference sequence). CDR3 residues: CAWSVQEYTGELFF. As DNA, the CDR3 is TGTGCCTGGAGTGTGCAGGAATATACCGGGGAGCTGTTTTTT.

For the CDR3, the DNA is TGTGCCAGCAGCTTCACGGGACAGGGGGTCTACGAGCAGTACTTC. This encodes CASSFTGQGVYEQYF. The V gene is TRBV3-1, the J gene TRBJ2-7, with 11 bases identical to TRBD1. The CDR3 sequence is 15 residues long. Germline V gene sequence: CDR1 LGHDT, CDR2 YNNKEL (reference sequence). The junction had 6 bases not matched to a gene; V was cut back by 5 bases and J by 3 bases.

V and J are TRBV19 and TRBJ2-7; 8 bases line up with TRBD1. CDR1 and CDR2 (germline): LNHDA, SQIVND (reference sequence). Unmatched junction bases numbered 6, after V lost 3 bases and J lost 5 bases. The CDR3 loop spans 14 amino acids. DNA for the CDR3: TGTGCCAGTAGTATGGCAGGGGGCATGAACGAGCAGTACTTC. It yields the protein CASSMAGGMNEQYF. Full variable domain (outside the CDR3, taken from reference TRBV19 and TRBJ2-7): DGGITQSPKYLFRKEGQNVTLSCEQNLNHDAMYWYRQDPGQGLRLIYYSQIVNDFQKGDIAEGYSVSREKKESFPLTVTSAQKNPTAFYLCASSMAGGMNEQYFGPGTRLTVT.

The gene calls are TRBV7-2 and TRBJ2-3, with no clear D. The V gene's germline CDR1 is SGHTA and CDR2 FQGNSA. V lost 5 bases to trimming and J lost 0 bases, with 12 bases between them. The CDR3 extends over 15 amino acids. The CDR3 DNA sequence: TGTGCCAGCAGCCACCGGATCAGAAGCACAGATACGCAGTATTTT. Protein: CASSHRIRSTDTQYF.

This sequence joins TRBV20-1 and TRBJ2-1; D not resolved. Germline V gene data show CDR1 as DFQATT and CDR2 as SNEGSKA (reference sequence). Trimming shortened V by 3 bases and J by 3 bases, and 12 bases separated the two germline ends. The CDR3 extends over 14 amino acids. CDR3 residues: CSASTRSYYNEQFF. CDR3 nucleotides: TGCAGTGCTAGTACCAGGAGCTACTACAATGAGCAGTTCTTC.

The chain employs TRBV20-1 and TRBJ1-2; D is undetermined. The germline V and J ends were trimmed by 6 bases and 2 bases, with 13 bases remaining between them. CDR3 length equals 13 residues. The germline V gene encodes CDR1 DFQATT and CDR2 SNEGSKA (reference sequence). DNA of the CDR3: TGCAGTGCAAGCCGGGAGATCAACTATGGCTACACCTTC. Translated: CSASREINYGYTF.

J is TRBJ1-2 and V is TRBV2; 12 nucleotides line up with TRBD1. This CDR3 has 13 amino acids. V trimming: 6 bases; J trimming: 7 bases; junction bases outside the gene matches: 3. Looked up from germline, CDR1 is SNHLY and CDR2 is FYNNEI. Here the CDR3 DNA reads TGTGCCAGCAGGGGACAGGGGGCGTTTGGCTACACCTTC. It specifies CASRGQGAFGYTF.

V gene TRBV30 combines with J gene TRBJ1-2, with TRBD1 matching over 7 bases. Per germline, CDR1 GTSNPN and CDR2 SVGIG (reference sequence). The length of the CDR3 is 14 residues. With 7 bases clipped from V and 7 bases from J, the junction kept 15 bases outside the gene matches. CDR3 region: CAFDRDSPGGGYTF. The CDR3 coding sequence is TGTGCCTTCGACCGGGACAGTCCCGGGGGTGGCTACACCTTC.

This chain connects TRBV27 to TRBJ2-7; no definite D call. V was clipped by 10 bases and J by 3 bases, with 16 bases between them. This CDR3 is built from 13 residues. From germline, CDR1 is MNHEY and CDR2 SMNVEV (reference sequence). CDR3 in amino acids: CATKSSFGYEQYF. CDR3 bases: TGTGCCACCAAGAGTAGTTTCGGCTACGAGCAGTACTTC.

The V and J genes are TRBV29-1 and TRBJ1-2; D is unclear. V lost 7 bases, J lost 6 bases, and 21 bases lay in between. Germline V gene data show CDR1 as SQVTM and CDR2 as ANQGSEA. The CDR3 spans 14 residues. CDR3 in amino acids: CSAPSGPRRNGYTF. The CDR3 DNA reads as TGCAGCGCGCCATCCGGGCCCCGCCGGAATGGCTACACCTTC.

V and J are TRBV5-6 and TRBJ2-3; 10 bases agree with TRBD2. Germline CDR1 SGHDT, CDR2 YYEEEE. This CDR3 has 15 residues. V shed 6 bases, J shed 2 bases, and the junction held 6 bases outside the gene matches. CDR3: CASISLAGLTDTQYF. For the CDR3, the DNA is TGTGCCAGCATCTCACTAGCGGGGCTCACAGATACGCAGTATTTT.

The chain has TRBV30 and TRBJ2-1; D remains unclear. The CDR3 sequence is 12 residues long. V lost 0 bases and J 8 bases, leaving 8 bases between the germline ends. The germline V gene encodes CDR1 GTSNPN and CDR2 SVGIG (reference sequence). The CDR3 here is CAWSVLAHEQFF. Here the CDR3 DNA reads TGTGCCTGGAGTGTACTCGCGCATGAGCAGTTCTTC.